This TCR beta chain was retrieved from a study of blood T cell repertoires in COVID-19. On the study more broadly: The United States, Italy and Spain provided the acute and convalescent COVID-19 samples.

The CDR3 length is 12 residues. V was clipped by 10 bases and J by 7 bases; unmatched bases: 8. CDR1 is MDHEN and CDR2 is SYDVKM in the germline V gene. Recruited during active infection, patients (from Seattle) were subsequently followed longitudinally. Method: immunoSEQ multiplex PCR; TCRdb's copy keeps in-frame clones and lacks some. The sample holds some 180,000 clones, 88% seen once. The source is a man aged 45 to 65 with COVID-19, enrolled during active disease. The sample was peripheral blood. The chain is built from TRBV28 and TRBJ1-2; 8 bases are shared with TRBD1. In DNA, the CDR3 is TGTGCCACCGGACAGGGTATGAGTGGCTACACCTTC. Protein sequence: CATGQGMSGYTF.